This T cell receptor beta chain is from a study of PD-1 blockade in classical Hodgkin lymphoma. Whole-study context: Nivolumab dosed at 3 mg/kg went to patients intravenously every 2 weeks.

There are 15 residues in the CDR3. Brentuximab vedotin exposure varied, and every patient relapsed after autologous stem cell transplantation. Thawed PBMCs were the source of CD4+ T cells, purified by magnetic negative selection. As concerns this clone: The antigen remains unidentified.

The table came from immunoSEQ multiplex PCR; TCRdb's copy has only in-frame clones and leaves some out. The table lists under 4,500 clones, 78% of them singletons, with 5.5% to 6.5% in the top ten. General study results and limits: Whoever responded completely had baseline diversity much like that seen in newly diagnosed patients. Underlying causes for the observed repertoire differences were not defined, possibly disease activity or prior therapy.

Sequencing was performed on CD4+ T cells from blood, taken at baseline. The V call is TRBV21-1, the J call TRBJ1-6. TRBV21-1 has pseudogene status. The source is a human donor with classical Hodgkin lymphoma. The CDR3 spells CASLTRCSYNSPLHF. The DNA of the CDR3 is TGTGCCAGCCTTACCCGGTGCTCCTATAATTCACCCCTCCACTTT.